Listed below are T cell receptor beta chains from one sample, sequenced in a study of T cells after yellow fever vaccination. MiXCR, run by TCRdb on the 5' RACE reads, gives a single entry per CDR3 protein. In the table there are some 560,000 distinct CDR3 sequences, about a sixth of which are singletons. The source material was PBMCs, sampled less than 6 days after the first yellow fever vaccination. Source of these receptors: a man aged 18 to 30 who received the YFV17D yellow fever vaccine. CDR3s include the opening cysteine and the closing phenylalanine or tryptophan. A D gene is named only where the DNA matches it firmly. Clone size, where shown, is once, few, many, or a class for clones that have expanded.

v_call	j_call	d_call	clone_size	cdr3_nt	cdr3_aa
TRBV5-5	TRBJ1-2	.	.	TGTGCCAGCAGCTTTGACAGGATTCCTGAAGTTAACTATGGCTACACCTTC	CASSFDRIPEVNYGYTF
TRBV7-3	TRBJ2-1	TRBD2	few	TGTGCCAGCAGCTTAAGGAGCGGGGAATACAATGAGCAGTTCTTC	CASSLRSGEYNEQFF
TRBV4-2	TRBJ2-3	.	few	TGTGCCAGCAGCCAAGCTCCAGCAGGATCCGACACGCAGTATTTT	CASSQAPAGSDTQYF
TRBV5-1	TRBJ2-5	.	few	TGCGCCAGCAGCCCTATGAACGCCGGGACGGAAGAGACCCAGTACTTC	CASSPMNAGTEETQYF
TRBV5-1	TRBJ2-3	.	.	TGCGCCAGCAGGACGACCAGGGAGAGCACAGATACGCAGTATTTT	CASRTTRESTDTQYF
TRBV25-1	TRBJ2-5	.	.	TGTGCCAGCAGTGAATCTCTAGGTGGGGGACGCCAAGAGACCCAGTACTTC	CASSESLGGGRQETQYF
TRBV25-1	TRBJ1-2	.	few	TGTGCCAGCAGTGAAACCAACGACTATGGCTACACCTTC	CASSETNDYGYTF
TRBV4-1	TRBJ2-3	.	.	TGCGCCAGCAGCCGGCCCACAGGGTTCGGCACAGATACGCAGTATTTT	CASSRPTGFGTDTQYF
TRBV6-2/TRBV6-3	TRBJ1-5	.	few	TGTGCCAGCAGTGCCGGACAGAATCAGCCCCAGCATTTT	CASSAGQNQPQHF
TRBV7-9	TRBJ1-1	.	.	TGTGCCAGCAGCCCCGGCGGGGACGGACCGAACACTGAAGCTTTCTTT	CASSPGGDGPNTEAFF